The 31 T cell receptor beta chains listed next were all sequenced from one sample in a study of tumor-infiltrating lymphocytes in localized non-small cell lung cancer. Measured with immunoSEQ multiplex PCR; TCRdb has only the in-frame clones, and not every one. The table lists around 17,000 clones, about 45% of them singletons, with less than 20% in the top ten. The sequencing input was lung tumor tissue. All receptors come from a human donor with non-small cell lung cancer.

By share, this clone ranks as medium-sized (0.01 to 0.1%). The chain is built from TRBV7-9 and TRBJ1-1; 8 bases line up with TRBD1. Per the germline V gene, CDR1 is SEHNR and CDR2 is FQNEAQ (reference sequence). The trim removed 7 bases at V and 8 bases at J, leaving 15 bases unmatched. This CDR3 has 15 residues. The CDR3 loop reads CASIPPGQGSREAFF. The CDR3 bases are TGTGCCAGCATCCCCCCCGGACAGGGATCGAGGGAAGCTTTCTTT.

J is TRBJ1-1 and V is TRBV7-8; D may be TRBD1 (5 bases). CDR3 size: 14 residues. Germline-derived CDR1 and CDR2 are SGHVS and FQNEAQ. Trimming removed 2 bases from V and 4 bases from J, with 11 bases in between. CDR3 amino acids: CASSLYRGATEAFF. In nucleotides, the CDR3 is TGTGCCAGCAGCTTATATAGGGGAGCCACTGAAGCTTTCTTT.

The V and J genes are TRBV20-1 and TRBJ2-5, with unresolved D. Trimming took 6 bases from V and 5 from J, leaving 7 bases between them. Germline values: CDR1 DFQATT, CDR2 SNEGSKA (reference sequence). The CDR3 is made up of 10 amino acids. CDR3 amino acids: CSAGRETQYF. The CDR3 DNA reads as TGCAGTGCCGGCCGGGAGACCCAGTACTTC.

This chain's CDR3 is CASSSQGNTIYF. In DNA form, the CDR3 reads TGTGCCAGCAGCTCACAGGGAAACACCATATATTTT. The chain carries TRBV7-2 and TRBJ1-3; D uncertain. The V and J ends lost 4 bases and 4 bases respectively, with 5 bases between them. Germline V gene lookup returns CDR1 SGHTA and CDR2 FQGNSA. The CDR3 is 12 amino acids.

This chain links TRBV28 with TRBJ1-5; tentatively, D is TRBD1 (6 bases). This CDR3 region has 15 residues. Germline V lookup: CDR1 MDHEN, CDR2 SYDVKM. V lost 4 bases to trimming and J lost 5 bases, with 15 bases between them. DNA of the CDR3: TGTGCCAGCAGTTCCGGGGGGGGCACGTATCAGCCCCAGCATTTT. Translating it yields CASSSGGGTYQPQHF.

The chain carries TRBV7-9 and TRBJ2-7; TRBD1 aligns across 9 bases. The J segment lost 3 bases and the V segment lost 2 bases, leaving 2 bases of the junction unmatched. The CDR3 runs to 14 residues. CDR1 is SEHNR and CDR2 is FQNEAQ in the germline V gene (reference sequence). This chain's CDR3 is CASSLWDRDYEQYF. CDR3 DNA sequence: TGTGCCAGCAGCTTATGGGACAGGGACTACGAGCAGTACTTC. Together with reference TRBV7-9 and TRBJ2-7, the CDR3 gives the full variable domain: DTGVSQNPRHKITKRGQNVTFRCDPISEHNRLYWYRQTLGQGPEFLTYFQNEAQLEKSRLLSDRFSAERPKGSFSTLEIQRTEQGDSAMYLCASSLWDRDYEQYFGPGTRLTVT.

The chain recombines TRBV19 with TRBJ2-3; possibly TRBD1 for D (7 bases). The CDR3 covers 15 residues. Germline loops: CDR1 LNHDA, CDR2 SQIVND (reference sequence). V was shortened by 5 bases and J by 3 bases, with 15 bases between the two germline ends. CDR3 nucleotides: TGTGCCAGTAGTGACGGGAGACAGGGTACAGATACGCAGTATTTT. Its translation is CASSDGRQGTDTQYF.

The gene calls are TRBV5-6 and TRBJ1-1, with 8 bases lining up with TRBD1. The J segment lost 6 bases and the V segment lost 1 base, leaving 8 bases of the junction unmatched. Germline CDR1 is SGHDT and CDR2 is YYEEEE. The CDR3 has 15 residues. The CDR3 nucleotides are TGTGCCAGCAGCTTGATGGGACAGGCGGGGGCTGAAGCTTTCTTT. It codes for CASSLMGQAGAEAFF.

The chain recombines TRBV9 with TRBJ1-2, with 7 bases aligning to TRBD1. Germline assignment: CDR1 SGDLS and CDR2 YYNGEE. This CDR3 spans 14 amino acids. V shed 3 bases and J 8 bases; nucleotides not matched to a gene: 10. CDR3 region: CASSALTGVGGYTF. The CDR3 nucleotides read TGTGCCAGCAGCGCTTTAACAGGGGTGGGCGGCTACACCTTC.

At least ten counts were recorded for this clone. The V gene is TRBV2, the J gene TRBJ1-1; 8 bases match TRBD1. The CDR3 runs to 13 residues. The V and J ends lost 8 bases and 5 bases, in that order; junction bases with no gene match: 7. Per germline, CDR1 SNHLY and CDR2 FYNNEI. CDR3 region: CASRGQGLTEAFF. The CDR3 DNA sequence: TGTGCCAGCCGAGGACAGGGACTAACTGAAGCTTTCTTT.

This clone was counted a few times. The V call is TRBV28, the J call TRBJ2-1, with TRBD2 identical over 9 bases. This CDR3 has 15 amino acids. The J segment lost 6 bases and the V segment lost 7 bases, leaving 10 bases of the junction unmatched. Germline V CDR1 and CDR2: MDHEN, SYDVKM. CDR3 sequence: CASMGWGGGANEQFF. The CDR3 coding sequence is TGTGCCAGCATGGGCTGGGGCGGGGGGGCCAATGAGCAGTTCTTC.

Only a few counts were recorded for this clone. The genes are TRBV7-2 and TRBJ2-1; 9 bases fit TRBD1. Germline CDR1 and CDR2: SGHTA and FQGNSA. Unmatched junction bases numbered 13, after V lost 6 bases and J lost 7 bases. The CDR3 contains 16 residues. Written as DNA, the CDR3 is TGTGCCAGCAGTCGTACGCCGGGACAGGGTTTGAATGAGCAGTTCTTC. Encoded protein: CASSRTPGQGLNEQFF. Looking up the rest from reference TRBV7-2 and TRBJ2-1 gives the full variable domain: GAGVSQSPSNKVTEKGKDVELRCDPISGHTALYWYRQSLGQGLEFLIYFQGNSAPDKSGLPSDRFSAERTGGSVSTLTIQRTQQEDSAVYLCASSRTPGQGLNEQFFGPGTRLTVL.

The chain is built from TRBV6-6 and TRBJ1-2, with unresolved D. Trimming removed 5 bases at V and 7 bases at J, with 8 bases between. Germline loops: CDR1 MNHNY, CDR2 SVGAGI (reference sequence). There are 11 residues in the CDR3. The CDR3 is CASSQGGGYTF. The DNA of the CDR3 is TGTGCCAGCAGTCAAGGCGGTGGCTACACCTTC.

The J gene is TRBJ2-7, the V gene TRBV6-5, with 8 bases identical to TRBD1. The germline CDR1 and CDR2 sequences are MNHEY and SVGAGI. After removal of 10 bases from V and 6 bases from J, the junction contained 11 bases not matched to a gene. The CDR3 runs 13 residues. CDR3 in amino acids: CATVGQVSFEQYF. Here the CDR3 DNA reads TGTGCCACCGTGGGACAGGTGTCGTTCGAGCAGTACTTC.

The rearrangement uses TRBV7-8 and TRBJ1-1; D not certain. Germline lookup yields CDR1 SGHVS and CDR2 FQNEAQ. V was clipped by 1 base and J by 4 bases, with 13 bases between them. This CDR3 spans 15 amino acids. The CDR3 is CASSLELTQSTEAFF. CDR3 in DNA: TGTGCCAGCAGCTTAGAGCTGACCCAATCCACTGAAGCTTTCTTT.

This rearrangement joins TRBV10-3 to TRBJ1-3; no clear D. The V gene's germline CDR1 is ENHRY and CDR2 SYGVKD. The CDR3 contains 13 residues. The V gene lost 11 bases and the J gene lost 4 bases, with 15 bases spanning the gap. In DNA, the CDR3 is TGTGCCTCAGTATCCCAAGCCGGAAACACCATATATTTT. This translates into CASVSQAGNTIYF.

The rearrangement joins TRBV29-1 to TRBJ2-1; tentatively, D is TRBD1 or TRBD2 (6 bases each). The V end was cut by 7 bases, the J end by 4 bases, with 20 bases between. The germline CDR1 and CDR2 sequences are SQVTM and ANQGSEA. This CDR3 is 15 amino acids long. CDR3 protein: CSAYRGGTLYNEQFF. For the CDR3, the DNA is TGCAGCGCCTACCGCGGCGGGACATTATACAATGAGCAGTTCTTC.

The rearrangement uses TRBV9 and TRBJ2-4, with 7 bases matching TRBD1. V shed 0 bases and J 9 bases; nucleotides not matched to a gene: 9. The CDR3 runs 15 residues. Germline V gene sequence: CDR1 SGDLS, CDR2 YYNGEE. DNA for the CDR3: TGTGCCAGCAGCGTAGATTCCCAGGGGGACGGCATTCAGTACTTC. The encoded protein is CASSVDSQGDGIQYF.

This clone was recorded a few times. This sequence joins TRBV7-2 and TRBJ2-4; 8 positions agree with TRBD1. Germline trimming cut 0 bases from V and 10 bases from J; bases unmatched to any gene: 5. This CDR3 spans 14 amino acids. Per germline, CDR1 SGHTA and CDR2 FQGNSA. The CDR3 DNA reads as TGTGCCAGCAGCTTAGCGTTACAGGGGGAGATTCAGTACTTC. Encoded protein: CASSLALQGEIQYF. The full variable domain, rest sourced from reference TRBV7-2 and TRBJ2-4, is GAGVSQSPSNKVTEKGKDVELRCDPISGHTALYWYRQSLGQGLEFLIYFQGNSAPDKSGLPSDRFSAERTGGSVSTLTIQRTQQEDSAVYLCASSLALQGEIQYFGAGTRLSVL.

The rearrangement links TRBV7-3 to TRBJ1-1; D might be TRBD1 (6 bases). In germline, CDR1 is SGHTA, CDR2 FQGTGA. V lost 4 bases to trimming and J lost 9 bases, with 15 bases between them. The CDR3 has 13 amino acids. The CDR3 protein is CASSSPGARKAFF. In DNA form, the CDR3 reads TGTGCCAGCAGCTCTCCAGGGGCCAGAAAAGCTTTCTTT.

V is TRBV5-4 and J is TRBJ1-1, with a possible D match to TRBD1 (5 bases). The CDR3 loop spans 12 amino acids. Per germline, CDR1 SGHNT and CDR2 YYREEE (reference sequence). Trimming left V 4 bases short and J 7 bases short, with 11 bases between. CDR3 bases: TGTGCCAGCAGCCTCCGGGACCGTGAAGCTTTCTTT. The encoded protein is CASSLRDREAFF.

This clone was found a few times. The gene calls are TRBV7-8 and TRBJ1-3; no clear D. Trimming pared 7 bases from V and 3 bases from J, leaving 13 bases between. Germline CDR1 is SGHVS and CDR2 is FQNEAQ. This CDR3 has 14 residues. CDR3 nucleotides: TGTGCCAGCACCTTCCAGGTGGATGGAAACACCATATATTTT. Translation: CASTFQVDGNTIYF.

This clone is deemed medium-sized. The genes are TRBV7-2 and TRBJ2-1, with D perhaps TRBD2 (6 bases). Germline V gene sequence: CDR1 SGHTA, CDR2 FQGNSA. Trimming cost V 5 bases and J 0 bases, with 14 bases left between them. CDR3 length equals 16 residues. CDR3 coding DNA: TGTGCCAGCAGCAGCTCCGGAGGGGCCTCCTACAATGAGCAGTTCTTC. This translates into CASSSSGGASYNEQFF.

In its sample, this clone was seen a few times. The chain carries TRBV5-1 and TRBJ2-5, with 12 bases matching TRBD1. The CDR3 contains 15 residues. V dropped 4 bases and J dropped 4; count of bases not matched to a gene: 5. CDR1 and CDR2 from the germline V gene are SGHRS and YFSETQ. The CDR3 here is CASSARGQGAETQYF. The CDR3 region has the DNA TGCGCCAGCAGCGCCCGGGGACAGGGGGCAGAGACCCAGTACTTC.

This chain links TRBV10-3 with TRBJ2-7; tentatively, D is TRBD1 or TRBD2 (7 bases each). Germline V lookup: CDR1 ENHRY, CDR2 SYGVKD. The CDR3 is 14 residues long. V dropped 10 bases and J dropped 2 bases, with 18 bases sitting between them. Here the CDR3 DNA reads TGTGCCACAAAGCGGGGACAGAGCACCTACGAGCAGTACTTC. Translated, it gives CATKRGQSTYEQYF.

On this clone: The junction differs from germline at one of its ends, possibly a read error. The chain has TRBV28 and TRBJ2-7; D remains unclear. The CDR3 contains 11 residues. CDR1 and CDR2 from the germline V gene are MDHEN and SYDVKM. CDR3 protein: CASSLRHEQCF. The CDR3 DNA sequence: TGTGCCAGCAGTTTACGCCACGAGCAGTGCTTC.

The V call is TRBV9, the J call TRBJ2-6; 9 nucleotides agree with TRBD1. The CDR3 is 18 amino acids. After removal of 0 bases from V and 0 bases from J, the junction contained 4 bases not matched to a gene. Germline V lookup: CDR1 SGDLS, CDR2 YYNGEE. The CDR3 region is CASSVAGTGLSGANVLTF. CDR3 nucleotides: TGTGCCAGCAGCGTAGCCGGGACAGGGCTCTCTGGGGCCAACGTCCTGACTTTC. Using reference TRBV9 and TRBJ2-6 for the parts outside the CDR3, the full variable domain is DSGVTQTPKHLITATGQRVTLRCSPRSGDLSVYWYQQSLDQGLQFLIQYYNGEERAKGNILERFSAQQFPDLHSELNLSSLELGDSALYFCASSVAGTGLSGANVLTFGAGSRLTVL.

The chain carries TRBV6-5 and TRBJ2-1; 8 bases agree with TRBD2. The J segment lost 7 bases and the V segment lost 3 bases, leaving 8 bases of the junction unmatched. Germline values: CDR1 MNHEY, CDR2 SVGAGI. The CDR3 loop spans 15 amino acids. CDR3 DNA: TGTGCCAGCAGTTATGAGCCGGGGGGGCGGAATGAGCAGTTCTTC. It is translated as CASSYEPGGRNEQFF.

The V call is TRBV5-1, the J call TRBJ1-1; TRBD1 is a possible D gene (5 bases). V was trimmed by 3 bases and J by 5 bases, leaving 20 bases between them. The CDR3 totals 16 residues. Germline CDR1 SGHRS, CDR2 YFSETQ. Written as DNA, the CDR3 is TGCGCCAGCAGCTCAGGAGGATCCACAAGGGGAACTGAAGCTTTCTTT. This codes for CASSSGGSTRGTEAFF.

In nucleotides, the CDR3 is TGTGCCAGCAGCTTGGTAGGGGCCAAAAACATTCAGTACTTC. Translating gives CASSLVGAKNIQYF. J is TRBJ2-4 and V is TRBV5-8; D unclear. Between the trimmed V and J ends, which lost 0 bases and 1 base, there was a span of 5 bases. Germline CDR1 and CDR2: SGHTS and YDEGEE. CDR3 length: 14 amino acids. The full variable domain, its missing parts supplied by reference TRBV5-8 and TRBJ2-4, is EAGVTQSPTHLIKTRGQQATLRCSPISGHTSVYWYQQALGLGLQFLLWYDEGEERNRGNFPPRFSGRQFPNYSSELNVNALELEDSALYLCASSLVGAKNIQYFGAGTRLSVL.

The V call is TRBV7-8, the J call TRBJ1-2; 8 positions match TRBD1. CDR3 size: 14 residues. Unmatched junction bases numbered 9, after V lost 8 bases and J lost 4 bases. Per germline, CDR1 SGHVS and CDR2 FQNEAQ. CDR3 sequence: CASSDRGGFYGYTF. CDR3 DNA sequence: TGTGCCAGCTCCGACAGGGGAGGATTCTATGGCTACACCTTC. Drawing the rest from reference TRBV7-8 and TRBJ1-2, the complete variable domain is GAGVSQSPRYKVAKRGQDVALRCDPISGHVSLFWYQQALGQGPEFLTYFQNEAQLDKSGLPSDRFFAERPEGSVSTLKIQRTQQEDSAVYLCASSDRGGFYGYTFGSGTRLTVV.